The clone carrying this TCR beta chain was seen a handful of times. Its antigen is currently unknown. These data belong to a study of cytomegalovirus exposure and HLA in healthy donors. Looking at the study overall: Approximately 85 million unique TCRs from HLA-typed donors were held in an early data release. Study findings and constraints: Later analysis identified 16,951 TCR beta sequences associated with HLA alleles, using a false discovery rate threshold of 0.05. Per published accounts, TCR beta sequences correctly predicted the HLA-A and HLA-B alleles of most subjects. Through in vitro validation, a few CMV-associated chains were shown to be specific for CMV antigens.

The CDR3 is 15 residues long. Trimming removed 3 bases at V and 0 bases at J, with 11 bases between. The V gene's germline CDR1 is SGHTA and CDR2 FQGNSA. The PCR employed 60 Vbeta primers together with 13 Jbeta primers. Repertoires were generated with immunoSEQ multiplex PCR, while TCRdb's copy carries only in-frame clones and drops some. The repertoire holds around 140,000 clones, with roughly 9.6% as singletons. The chain recombines TRBV7-2 with TRBJ1-1; D may be TRBD1 (5 bases). This clonotype was obtained from a woman in her forties in good health and CMV-seropositive. Sequencing was performed on PBMCs. The CDR3 nucleotides read TGTGCCAGCAGCTTTAAGACAGCCTTGAACACTGAAGCTTTCTTT. It codes for CASSFKTALNTEAFF.